A few counts support the clone carrying this T cell receptor beta chain. Its specificity is unknown. CDR3 length: 15 amino acids. Germline V gene lookup returns CDR1 SGHNT and CDR2 YYREEE (reference sequence). V lost 3 bases, J lost 3 bases, and 15 bases lay in between. The entry originates in a study of T cell responses to AZD1222 COVID-19 vaccine. Across the whole study: Pooled in the analysis were second doses at about 4 or about 12 weeks.

Using immunoSEQ multiplex PCR, the repertoire was profiled, and TCRdb retains in-frame clones only, with some absent. The data hold some 140,000 clones, with less than 90% observed a single time. Study-level points and caveats: Seropositive AZD1222 recipients at baseline numbered only five to seven. Sampling captured repertoires only after the peak T cell response.

The sequence was obtained from an adult in good health. This chain uses TRBV5-4 with TRBJ1-2, with unresolved D. The material sequenced was peripheral blood, taken on day 0 of AZD1222 vaccination. The CDR3 sequence: CASSSPTGRYYGYTF. The CDR3 region has the DNA TGTGCCAGCAGCTCGCCGACGGGCAGATACTATGGCTACACCTTC.